This TCR beta chain stems from a study of T cell responses to AZD1222 COVID-19 vaccine (dated by TCRdb to 2020 to 2023). Turning to the overall study: AZD1222 recipients given second doses at about 4 weeks or at about 12 weeks were pooled, since spike-specific TCR depth and breadth were not found to differ between the two schedules. A total of 230 to 250 trial participants underwent TCR sequencing, of whom some 210 received two doses of AZD1222 and about 25 received two doses of the MenACWY control vaccine. Trial participants were enrolled into age subgroups of 18-55, 56-69 and 70-plus years, which contained around 150, 28 and 57 TCR-sequenced participants, respectively.

The time point tag for this specimen amounts to: baseline before first vaccination. Vaccinee samples were obtained from the UK trials COV001 and COV002, which included a single-blind randomized controlled phase 2/3 trial of AZD1222 (ChAdOx1 nCoV-19) in healthy adults. Trial participant PBMC samples were collected at day 0 and day 28 after the second dose for TCRbeta chain sequencing. General study outcomes and caveats: Conclusions about previously exposed vaccinees were limited because only six or seven AZD1222 recipients were SARS-CoV-2 seropositive at baseline. Spike-specific TCR breadth and depth rose significantly after two AZD1222 doses compared with day 0 and with MenACWY recipients. Because no day 14 peak-response samples were available, the repertoires could be characterized only after the peak T cell response. The 56-69-year group was small, and its depth increase did not reach significance, likely because of low power. Reportedly, almost half of the unique spike-specific TCRs recognized epitopes lying outside the regions that are mutated in the B.1.351 and B.1.1.7 variants. CD4 TCRs associated with the vaccine covered the entire spike protein, and the dominant responses were in regions 160-218 and 743-854. Participants were mostly white British, with more females than males. The authors suggested clonal diversity may have been underestimated.

This clone was observed once. Its antigen target is currently unknown. Base-call qualities are not available, and no considerably larger clone is one nucleotide away. V and J are truncated by 0 bases and 5 bases respectively, leaving an intervening sequence of 5 bases. From the cysteine through the phenylalanine, the CDR3 covers 12 amino acids. CDR3 DNA only is kept here, 36 bases in frame from base 1. CDR1 is given as SGHAT and CDR2 as FQNNGV, both from the germline V gene. The CDR3 regions of human TCRbeta chains were analyzed by immunosequencing. In the source study's methods: TCRs in the repertoires were compared against a reference library of SARS-CoV-2-specific TCRs that had been generated with the MIRA antigen-specificity platform. Breadth meant the fraction of unique TCRs that were SARS-CoV-2-associated, whereas depth meant the fraction of total T cells that were SARS-CoV-2-associated. Using the MIRA data, each spike-specific TCR was mapped to the spike region that the TCR reacts to and placed in a CD4 or CD8 class. Log10-transformed breadth and depth values were compared by one-way ANOVA with Sidak's multiple comparisons tests. As stored in TCRdb, this immuneACCESS dataset retains in-frame rearrangements with V and J assigned. A fraction of the clones does not appear; measured against another copy, unresolved V genes explain less than half of the discrepancy, and the remainder lacks a known reason. V and J calls and clone size are copied from that table; D and trimming were computed from the DNA. Recorded for this sample are 150,000 to 200,000 clones; 85% to 95% of them occurred a single time. The leading ten clones occupy over 1% of the sample.

The chain links TRBV11-2 with TRBJ2-7; the D gene identity is not certain. Here the sequenced sample was peripheral blood, taken on day 0 of AZD1222 vaccination. This receptor was obtained from an adult in good health. Here the CDR3 is given as CASSLDRHEQYF. The nucleotide sequence is TGTGCCAGCAGCTTAGATAGGCACGAGCAGTACTTC.